This TCR beta chain was retrieved from a study of T cells in Graves' hyperthyroidism and ophthalmopathy. General study findings and limits: A 13 V-J signature model discriminated ophthalmopathy versus stable hyperthyroidism. In blood, most of the thyroid clonotypes expanded above 0.001 were also present.

This clonotype came up many times. Its target is not known. The CDR3 regions of TCR beta were amplified from RNA transcripts. First-round RT-PCR targeting the TCR CDR3 was performed with the HTBI primer set. MiXCR, run by TCRdb on the multiplex PCR reads, gives a single entry per CDR3 protein. The repertoire includes hundreds of thousands of distinct CDR3 sequences, about 14% of them detected once, and 4.3% sits in the top ten. Reasons for excluding patients were uncontrolled infection, other autoimmune disease, pregnancy or lactation. Germline lookup yields CDR1 KGHDR and CDR2 SFDVKD. The CDR3 has 13 residues. The V and J ends lost 0 bases and 6 bases respectively, with 5 bases between them.

The sequence was collected from a woman between 35 and 50 years old with Graves' ophthalmopathy. The V gene is TRBV24-1, the J gene TRBJ1-5; D is uncertain. Material for sequencing was blood. The CDR3 sequence: CATSDLGGQPQHF. The CDR3 nucleotides read TGTGCCACCAGTGATTTGGGAGGTCAGCCCCAGCATTTT.